A single sample is the source of the 13 T cell receptor beta chains below, sequenced in a study of shared T cell receptors in the human thymus. Some clones are missing from TCRdb's copy, which holds only in-frame ones; the method was immunoSEQ multiplex PCR. The sample has 640,000 or so clones; more than 70% are singletons. A further study also used this sample, focusing on human thymus T cells.

The specimen sequenced was thymocytes. The receptors stem from a boy under three years old with a congenital heart defect.

This rearrangement joins TRBV2 to TRBJ1-1; D is uncertain. The CDR3 spans 10 residues. With 8 bases removed from V and 7 bases from J, the gap between germline ends came to 8 bases. The germline gives CDR1 SNHLY, CDR2 FYNNEI. CDR3 in amino acids: CASVEDEAFF. CDR3 sequence (DNA): TGTGCCAGCGTAGAGGATGAAGCTTTCTTT.

V and J are TRBV7-9 and TRBJ1-5, with D possibly being TRBD1 (5 bases). The V gene's germline CDR1 is SEHNR and CDR2 FQNEAQ (reference sequence). The CDR3 is 17 residues long. Between the trimmed V and J ends, which lost 4 bases and 1 base, there was a span of 17 bases. The CDR3 here is CASSSSAARASNQPQHF. CDR3 DNA: TGTGCCAGCAGCTCCTCTGCGGCCAGGGCGAGCAATCAGCCCCAGCATTTT.

The chain employs TRBV9 and TRBJ2-7; D is perhaps TRBD1 (6 bases). The CDR3 spans 19 residues. The germline gives CDR1 SGDLS, CDR2 YYNGEE. With 2 bases removed from V and 3 bases from J, the gap between germline ends came to 27 bases. This chain's CDR3 is CASSVTGRTATKVVYEQYF. The DNA of the CDR3 is TGTGCCAGCAGCGTCACCGGCCGGACAGCTACTAAAGTCGTCTACGAGCAGTACTTC.

This clone was detected a few times. The J gene is TRBJ2-3, the V gene TRBV12-5; TRBD1 aligns across 9 bases. This CDR3 comprises 15 residues. Germline V gives CDR1 LGHNT, CDR2 FRNRAP. Unmatched junction bases numbered 10, after V lost 6 bases and J lost 6 bases. The CDR3 spells CASGRDREGQDTQYF. CDR3 DNA: TGTGCTAGTGGCCGGGACAGGGAAGGCCAGGATACGCAGTATTTT.

The genes are TRBV7-2 and TRBJ2-2; 8 bases match TRBD2. The J segment lost 5 bases and the V segment lost 3 bases, leaving 17 bases of the junction unmatched. Germline V gives CDR1 SGHTA, CDR2 FQGNSA. The CDR3 spans 19 residues. The CDR3 nucleotides read TGTGCCAGCAGCTTTCGGAAAGGGAAAGCCGGGGGGGGGACCGGGGAGCTGTTTTTT. It specifies CASSFRKGKAGGGTGELFF.

The V gene is TRBV10-3, the J gene TRBJ2-5, with 7 bases lining up with TRBD1. CDR1 and CDR2 (germline): ENHRY, SYGVKD. Trimming removed 0 bases from V and 5 bases from J; junction bases left unmatched: 15. The CDR3 sequence is 18 residues long. This chain's CDR3 is CAISESLPSDREKETQYF. For the CDR3, the DNA is TGTGCCATCAGTGAGTCGCTACCTTCCGACAGGGAAAAGGAGACCCAGTACTTC.

The chain uses TRBV25-1 and TRBJ1-1; the D is unclear. V lost 0 bases and J 10 bases, leaving 12 bases between the germline ends. The CDR3 loop spans 13 amino acids. Germline assignment: CDR1 MGHDK and CDR2 SYGVNS. The CDR3 loop reads CASSEYTGFPAFF. CDR3 in DNA: TGTGCCAGCAGTGAATATACCGGGTTTCCAGCTTTCTTT.

This clone was observed a handful of times. The CDR3 bases are TGTGCCAGCAGTTATGGAGGAGGGAATAATTCACCCCTCCACTTT. It is translated as CASSYGGGNNSPLHF. The chain uses TRBV6-6 and TRBJ1-6; D is unresolved. Germline V gene data show CDR1 as MNHNY and CDR2 as SVGAGI (reference sequence). V shed 3 bases and J shed 5 bases, with 11 bases lying between them. This CDR3 spans 15 amino acids.

V gene TRBV6-5 combines with J gene TRBJ2-3; D possibly corresponds to TRBD2 (5 bases). CDR1 MNHEY and CDR2 SVGAGI come from the germline V gene. The V end lost 2 bases, the J end lost 8 bases, and 11 bases lay between the germline ends. The CDR3 consists of 13 residues. CDR3 DNA: TGTGCCAGCAGTTACCGTAGCGTCGGTACGCAGTATTTT. Amino acid sequence: CASSYRSVGTQYF.

Notes on this clone: The junction departs from germline at one end; a sequencing error may be responsible. The chain recombines TRBV5-4 with TRBJ2-7; 7 bases match TRBD1. Germline CDR1 SGHNT, CDR2 YYREEE (reference sequence). The CDR3 runs to 14 residues. The CDR3 is CASSKQTGHDEQYF. CDR3 coding DNA: TGCGCCAGCAGCAAACAGACAGGGCACGACGAGCAGTACTTC.

V is TRBV5-1 and J is TRBJ2-7, with 12 bases matching TRBD2. The germline gives CDR1 SGHRS, CDR2 YFSETQ. The length of the CDR3 is 15 residues. V shed 1 base and J 6 bases; nucleotides not matched to a gene: 5. In nucleotides, the CDR3 is TGCGCCAGCAGCTTGTCTAGCGGGGGGGCTATCGAGCAGTACTTC. Its translation: CASSLSSGGAIEQYF.

A note on this clone: An end of the junction does not agree with germline; a read error may underlie this. The CDR3 DNA follows: TGTGCCAGCAGCTTATTATCTTCCTTCAATGAGCAGTTCTTC. The encoded protein is CASSLLSSFNEQFF. This chain joins TRBV7-2 and TRBJ2-1, with unresolved D. Germline CDR1 reads SGHTA; CDR2 reads FQGNSA. This CDR3 has 14 residues. Together with reference TRBV7-2 and TRBJ2-1, the CDR3 gives the full variable domain: GAGVSQSPSNKVTEKGKDVELRCDPISGHTALYWYRQSLGQGLEFLIYFQGNSAPDKSGLPSDRFSAERTGGSVSTLTIQRTQQEDSAVYLCASSLLSSFNEQFFGPGTRLTVL.

This chain links TRBV28 with TRBJ2-5; D unresolved. Germline CDR1 and CDR2: MDHEN and SYDVKM. This CDR3 has 15 residues. V was shortened by 2 bases and J by 2 bases, with 12 bases between the two germline ends. The CDR3 DNA sequence: TGTGCCAGCAGTTTAGATAGGCGGAAACAAGAGACCCAGTACTTC. It translates to CASSLDRRKQETQYF.